These 24 T cell receptor beta chains were all obtained from the same sample, sequenced in a study of technical replicates of blood from a few donors. The method was immunoSEQ multiplex PCR; TCRdb's version includes in-frame clones alone and lacks a portion of them. The sample has roughly 69,000 clones, about 97% seen once. The source material was T cells isolated from PBMCs. These receptors were collected from a human donor in good health.

The chain links TRBV6-1 to TRBJ1-2; 7 bases fit TRBD1. Trimming at V came to 2 bases and at J to 4 bases, leaving 7 bases not matched to a gene. The CDR3 totals 15 residues. Germline CDR1 and CDR2: MNHNS and SASEGT. CDR3 nucleotides: TGTGCCAGCAGTGAATTTAGACAGGGAAGCTATGGCTACACCTTC. Amino acids: CASSEFRQGSYGYTF.

The chain combines TRBV28 with TRBJ1-1; D unresolved. This CDR3 is 14 amino acids long. Germline assignment: CDR1 MDHEN and CDR2 SYDVKM. V lost 4 bases and J lost 0, with 9 bases in between. CDR3 DNA sequence: TGTGCCAGCAGTTCGAGCGTAATGAACACTGAAGCTTTCTTT. Protein sequence: CASSSSVMNTEAFF.

The rearrangement uses TRBV29-1 and TRBJ2-7; 8 bases agree with TRBD1. This CDR3 has 14 amino acids. J gave up 0 bases and V 6 bases, and 7 bases lay outside the gene matches. Germline V gene sequence: CDR1 SQVTM, CDR2 ANQGSEA. The CDR3 region has the DNA TGCAGCGTGTCCGGGACAGGACACTCCTACGAGCAGTACTTC. This codes for CSVSGTGHSYEQYF.

The rearrangement joins TRBV13 to TRBJ1-2; D not certain. With 3 bases removed from V and 7 bases from J, the gap between germline ends came to 9 bases. Germline CDR1 is PRHDT and CDR2 is FYEKMQ (reference sequence). The length of the CDR3 is 12 residues. The CDR3 DNA is TGTGCCAGCAGCTTCCCGGGTGGTGGCTACACCTTC. Its translation: CASSFPGGGYTF.

The rearrangement links TRBV27 to TRBJ1-1; D is possibly TRBD1 (5 bases). Germline values: CDR1 MNHEY, CDR2 SMNVEV (reference sequence). With 4 bases removed from V and 3 bases from J, the gap between germline ends came to 9 bases. This CDR3 comprises 13 residues. The CDR3 bases are TGTGCCAGCAGTTATTTCAGGGACACTGAAGCTTTCTTT. Translating gives CASSYFRDTEAFF.

This chain links TRBV11-2 with TRBJ1-2; 10 positions agree with TRBD1. Germline CDR1 and CDR2: SGHAT and FQNNGV. The CDR3 length is 16 residues. The V segment lost 1 base and the J segment 8 bases; nucleotides outside the gene matches: 10. The CDR3 spells CASSLVTLGQGKGYTF. In DNA, the CDR3 is TGTGCCAGCAGCTTAGTTACCTTGGGACAGGGGAAAGGCTACACCTTC.

The chain has TRBV4-1 and TRBJ2-7, with 11 bases that match TRBD2. CDR3 size: 16 residues. Unmatched junction bases numbered 8, after V lost 4 bases and J lost 3 bases. Germline V gene lookup returns CDR1 MGHRA and CDR2 YSYEKL. CDR3 sequence reads: CASSPYFTSGSYEQYF. The CDR3 nucleotides read TGCGCCAGCAGCCCCTACTTCACTAGCGGGAGCTACGAGCAGTACTTC.

V and J are TRBV29-1 and TRBJ2-7, with 7 bases matching TRBD1. CDR3 length: 16 amino acids. J lost 3 bases, V lost 1 base, and 12 bases had no gene match. The germline CDR1 and CDR2 sequences are SQVTM and ANQGSEA. Here the CDR3 reads CSVEGDPTRDSYEQYF. For the CDR3, the DNA is TGCAGCGTTGAAGGCGATCCGACCCGGGACAGCTACGAGCAGTACTTC.

V usage is TRBV6-5 and J usage is TRBJ1-1; possibly TRBD1 for D (5 bases). Trimming removed 8 bases from V and 5 bases from J, with 6 bases in between. This CDR3 comprises 10 residues. CDR1 is MNHEY and CDR2 is SVGAGI in the germline V gene. CDR3 coding DNA: TGTGCCAGCCGGGGGACTGAAGCTTTCTTT. Its translation is CASRGTEAFF.

The chain recombines TRBV5-1 with TRBJ2-7, with 7 bases aligning to TRBD1. The V segment lost 4 bases and the J segment 1 base; nucleotides outside the gene matches: 2. Germline V gives CDR1 SGHRS, CDR2 YFSETQ. The CDR3 is 13 amino acids. Written as DNA, the CDR3 is TGCGCCAGCAGCCAGGGACAGTCCTACGAGCAGTACTTC. It yields the protein CASSQGQSYEQYF.

V gene TRBV6-5 combines with J gene TRBJ2-7; 8 bases fit TRBD1. The CDR3 covers 16 residues. The V gene's germline CDR1 is MNHEY and CDR2 SVGAGI. The trim removed 0 bases at V and 0 bases at J, leaving 4 bases unmatched. The CDR3 loop is CASSYSTGEASYEQYF. The CDR3 DNA is TGTGCCAGCAGTTACTCGACAGGGGAAGCCTCCTACGAGCAGTACTTC.

The chain recombines TRBV9 with TRBJ1-2; D perhaps matches TRBD1 (6 bases). Trimming pared 0 bases from V and 8 bases from J, leaving 14 bases between. The germline gives CDR1 SGDLS, CDR2 YYNGEE. CDR3 size: 14 residues. DNA for the CDR3: TGTGCCAGCAGCGTAGTTCCAGGGGAGGGCGGCTACACCTTC. Its protein product is CASSVVPGEGGYTF. The full variable domain, in which reference TRBV9 and TRBJ1-2 provide the parts outside the CDR3, is DSGVTQTPKHLITATGQRVTLRCSPRSGDLSVYWYQQSLDQGLQFLIQYYNGEERAKGNILERFSAQQFPDLHSELNLSSLELGDSALYFCASSVVPGEGGYTFGSGTRLTVV.

A single count supports this clone. The chain employs TRBV7-3 and TRBJ1-5, with 9 positions matching TRBD1. CDR3 size: 16 residues. The V segment lost 4 bases and the J segment 10 bases; nucleotides outside the gene matches: 14. Germline V gene data show CDR1 as SGHTA and CDR2 as FQGTGA. The CDR3 reads CASSSFDRGIGQPQHF. For the CDR3, the DNA is TGTGCCAGCAGCTCCTTCGACAGGGGGATTGGTCAACCCCAGCATTTT.

The J gene is TRBJ1-2, the V gene TRBV19, with no clear D. V was cut by 5 bases and J by 2 bases, with 15 bases left in between. Germline V gene sequence: CDR1 LNHDA, CDR2 SQIVND (reference sequence). The CDR3 runs to 15 residues. CDR3 sequence (DNA): TGTGCCAGTAGTCCTAGGACCGAGGGAAACTATGGCTACACCTTC. Amino acids: CASSPRTEGNYGYTF. Variable domain in full (rest from reference TRBV19 and TRBJ1-2): DGGITQSPKYLFRKEGQNVTLSCEQNLNHDAMYWYRQDPGQGLRLIYYSQIVNDFQKGDIAEGYSVSREKKESFPLTVTSAQKNPTAFYLCASSPRTEGNYGYTFGSGTRLTVV.

The chain couples TRBV5-6 to TRBJ2-5, with a tentative D call TRBD2 (6 bases). V lost 4 bases, J lost 5 bases, and 18 bases lay in between. This CDR3 is 15 amino acids long. Germline CDR1 SGHDT, CDR2 YYEEEE. The CDR3 reads CASSRRRLGGETQYF. DNA of the CDR3: TGTGCCAGCAGCAGAAGGAGACTAGGAGGGGAGACCCAGTACTTC.

This clone was picked up one time. The CDR3 sequence: CASSEQGGGTDTQYF. CDR3 nucleotides: TGTGCCAGCAGTGAACAGGGGGGAGGCACAGATACGCAGTATTTT. This chain links TRBV6-4 with TRBJ2-3; 8 bases map to TRBD1. The CDR3 is made up of 15 amino acids. Germline V gene sequence: CDR1 MRHNA, CDR2 SNTAGT. V shed 3 bases and J 1 base; nucleotides not matched to a gene: 3.

The chain links TRBV5-4 to TRBJ1-4, with D possibly being TRBD1 (5 bases). Germline CDR1 and CDR2: SGHNT and YYREEE (reference sequence). The ends were cut back, 0 bases at V and 1 base at J, with 7 bases in the middle. The CDR3 length is 15 residues. The CDR3 DNA sequence: TGTGCCAGCAGCTTGGCCGGGGGAACTAATGAAAAACTGTTTTTT. Amino acids: CASSLAGGTNEKLFF.

V is TRBV6-6 and J is TRBJ2-7; TRBD2 is a possible D gene (5 bases). The CDR3 spans 11 residues. Trimming shortened V by 3 bases and J by 9 bases, and 9 bases separated the two germline ends. From germline, CDR1 is MNHNY and CDR2 SVGAGI (reference sequence). The DNA of the CDR3 is TGTGCCAGCAGTTATGGAGGAGTGCAGTACTTC. Translation gives CASSYGGVQYF.

V usage is TRBV11-2 and J usage is TRBJ2-5, with unresolved D. CDR1 is SGHAT and CDR2 is FQNNGV in the germline V gene. Trimming pared 10 bases from V and 3 bases from J, leaving 21 bases between. There are 15 residues in the CDR3. The CDR3 here is CATSSSRYEEETQYF. The CDR3 DNA reads TGTGCCACCTCCTCTTCGCGTTATGAGGAAGAGACCCAGTACTTC. Full variable domain (remainder filled in from reference TRBV11-2 and TRBJ2-5): EAGVAQSPRYKIIEKRQSVAFWCNPISGHATLYWYQQILGQGPKLLIQFQNNGVVDDSQLPKDRFSAERLKGVDSTLKIQPAKLEDSAVYLCATSSSRYEEETQYFGPGTRLLVL.

This chain joins TRBV13 and TRBJ2-2, with TRBD1 as a possible D gene (5 bases). V lost 7 bases and J lost 6, with 21 bases in between. This CDR3 contains 16 residues. Per germline, CDR1 PRHDT and CDR2 FYEKMQ (reference sequence). The CDR3 bases are TGTGCCAGCACCGAATGGGGCCTAGTTGGGGCCGGGGAGCTGTTTTTT. As protein: CASTEWGLVGAGELFF.

V is TRBV9 and J is TRBJ2-1, with 8 bases identical to TRBD2. The CDR3 extends over 16 amino acids. CDR1 is SGDLS, CDR2 YYNGEE, per germline. Trimming removed 4 bases from V and 3 bases from J; junction bases left unmatched: 9. The DNA for the CDR3 is TGTGCCAGCAGCTCAGGAACTAGCGGAGTCTACAATGAGCAGTTCTTC. This sequence encodes CASSSGTSGVYNEQFF.

This clone was seen at least ten times. The chain employs TRBV6-1 and TRBJ2-3, with TRBD2 identical over 12 bases. Trimming took 2 bases from V and 4 from J; bases not matched to a gene: 1. This CDR3 has 15 amino acids. CDR1 MNHNS and CDR2 SASEGT come from the germline V gene. The CDR3 protein is CASSELAGGPDTQYF. CDR3 coding DNA: TGTGCCAGCAGTGAACTAGCGGGAGGGCCAGATACGCAGTATTTT.

The rearrangement uses TRBV19 and TRBJ1-1; D uncertain. The germline V and J ends were trimmed by 1 base and 3 bases, with 6 bases remaining between them. CDR1 and CDR2 from the germline V gene are LNHDA and SQIVND (reference sequence). CDR3 length: 13 amino acids. CDR3 DNA sequence: TGTGCCAGTAGTATAGGGAGGGACACTGAAGCTTTCTTT. This gives the protein CASSIGRDTEAFF.

The V call is TRBV7-2, the J call TRBJ2-7, with 14 bases identical to TRBD2. The CDR3 length is 15 residues. V was pared by 5 bases and J by 3 bases, with 3 bases of the junction left unmatched. Germline V lookup: CDR1 SGHTA, CDR2 FQGNSA. This CDR3 reads CASSVTSGRDYEQYF. The CDR3 bases are TGTGCCAGCAGCGTGACTAGCGGGAGGGACTACGAGCAGTACTTC.